This TCR beta chain stems from a study of a mutant IDH1 vaccine in newly diagnosed glioma. Study background: Most patients had radiochemotherapy with temozolomide before enrollment; others had one alone.

Time point reported: baseline, week 1 (first vaccination visit). Treatment indicated: pre-vaccination baseline after standard-of-care therapy. The repertoire was sequenced with immunoSEQ multiplex PCR; TCRdb's copy has only in-frame clones and lacks some. The data hold about 51,000 clones, with 70% to 80% observed a single time. This clone was detected only a few times. As yet, its antigen is unknown. Notes on the study in general: Researchers report vaccine-induced immune responses in 93.3% of patients.

The starting material was PBMCs, obtained from a glioma patient treated with radiotherapy, temozolomide or both. The clonotype was recovered from a middle-aged woman with glioma.

The CDR3 nucleotides are TGTGCCATCAGGAAGGGGGGACACCCGCGGGAATCTGAAGCTTTCTTT. This codes for CAIRKGGHPRESEAFF. The chain recombines TRBV10-3 with TRBJ1-1; maybe TRBD1 (6 bases). This CDR3 comprises 16 residues. Germline V CDR1 and CDR2: ENHRY, SYGVKD. The V and J ends lost 6 bases and 6 bases respectively, with 23 bases between them.